This T cell receptor (beta chain) emerged from a study of radiotherapy plus CTLA-4 blockade in lung cancer. The study, taken as a whole, reports: Blood-borne expansion of tumor-derived TCR clones followed radiotherapy plus ipilimumab.

This clone was observed a handful of times. The antigen is not known. CDR1 is SGHDT and CDR2 is YYEEEE in the germline V gene. The CDR3 totals 14 residues. The V end was cut by 4 bases, the J end by 0 bases, with 11 bases between. The assay was immunoSEQ multiplex PCR, and TCRdb's table has in-frame clones only and misses some. The data hold some 80,000 clones, with 84% observed a single time. V gene TRBV5-6 combines with J gene TRBJ2-7; D gene uncertain. The sequence was collected from a human donor with non-small cell lung cancer who had stable disease on radiotherapy plus ipilimumab. Sequencing used peripheral blood, obtained from a patient treated with radiotherapy plus ipilimumab. CDR3 residues: CASSDTTISYEQYF. CDR3 sequence (DNA): TGTGCCAGCAGCGACACGACAATCTCCTACGAGCAGTACTTC.